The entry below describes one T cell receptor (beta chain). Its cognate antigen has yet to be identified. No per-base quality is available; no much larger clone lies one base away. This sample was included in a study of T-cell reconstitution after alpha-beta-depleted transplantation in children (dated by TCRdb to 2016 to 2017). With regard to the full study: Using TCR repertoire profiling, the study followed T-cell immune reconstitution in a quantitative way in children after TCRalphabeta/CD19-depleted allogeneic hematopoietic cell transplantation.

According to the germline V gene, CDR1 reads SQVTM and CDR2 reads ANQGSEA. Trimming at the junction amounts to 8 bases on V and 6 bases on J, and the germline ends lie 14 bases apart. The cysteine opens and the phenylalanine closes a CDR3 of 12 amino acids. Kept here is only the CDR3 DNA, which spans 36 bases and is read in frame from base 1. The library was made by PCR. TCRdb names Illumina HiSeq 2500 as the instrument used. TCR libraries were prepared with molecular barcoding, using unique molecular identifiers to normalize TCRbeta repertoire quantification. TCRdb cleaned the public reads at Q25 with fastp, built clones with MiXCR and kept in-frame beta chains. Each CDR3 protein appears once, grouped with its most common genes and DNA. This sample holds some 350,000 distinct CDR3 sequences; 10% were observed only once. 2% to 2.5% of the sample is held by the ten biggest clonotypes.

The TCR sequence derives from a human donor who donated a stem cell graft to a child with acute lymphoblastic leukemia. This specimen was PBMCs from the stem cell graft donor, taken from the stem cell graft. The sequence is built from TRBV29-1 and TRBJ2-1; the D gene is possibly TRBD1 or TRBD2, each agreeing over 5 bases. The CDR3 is CSIRESSNEQFF. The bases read TGCAGCATCAGGGAGAGTAGCAATGAGCAGTTCTTC.